These 4 T cell receptor beta chains were all obtained from the same sample, sequenced in a study of PD-1 blockade in classical Hodgkin lymphoma. As for time point: cycle 4 day 1 (C4D1), after more than five weeks of nivolumab. Every patient had relapsed following autologous stem cell transplantation, and cohorts differed in brentuximab vedotin exposure. The data were produced by immunoSEQ multiplex PCR, yet TCRdb's version contains in-frame clones alone and is incomplete. This sample carries around 50,000 clones, about 80% of them seen once, and the ten largest clones take 9.5% to 15%. The specimen was peripheral blood mononuclear cells (PBMCs), collected before the fourth cycle of nivolumab. The receptors here all came from a human donor with classical Hodgkin lymphoma.

This clone was observed a handful of times. The same CDR3 also results from other DNA sequences found in this sample. CDR3 in DNA: TGTGCCAGCAGTGACAGGGACTCAGGCACAGATACGCAGTATTTT. Protein product: CASSDRDSGTDTQYF. The rearrangement links TRBV28 to TRBJ2-3; D perhaps matches TRBD1 (7 bases). The germline gives CDR1 MDHEN, CDR2 SYDVKM. This CDR3 is built from 15 residues. Trimming removed 5 bases at V and 1 base at J, with 13 bases between.

The V gene is TRBV7-2, the J gene TRBJ2-3; TRBD2 aligns across 9 bases. The germline gives CDR1 SGHTA, CDR2 FQGNSA. Unmatched junction bases numbered 14, after V lost 9 bases and J lost 4 bases. The CDR3 length is 16 residues. This CDR3 is CASRLHSGRSPDTQYF. DNA of the CDR3: TGTGCCAGTCGCTTACATAGCGGGAGAAGCCCAGATACGCAGTATTTT.

There are a few counts of this clone. This chain uses TRBV27 with TRBJ2-1; D may be TRBD2 (6 bases). This CDR3 contains 14 residues. V was clipped by 4 bases and J by 2 bases, with 9 bases between them. Per germline, CDR1 MNHEY and CDR2 SMNVEV (reference sequence). Here the CDR3 reads CASSSQRAYNEQFF. In DNA form, the CDR3 reads TGTGCCAGCAGTTCCCAGCGGGCCTACAATGAGCAGTTCTTC.

This clone was found once. V gene TRBV2 combines with J gene TRBJ1-2; the D is unclear. The ends were cut back, 4 bases at V and 3 bases at J, with 12 bases in the middle. This CDR3 comprises 14 residues. Germline V lookup: CDR1 SNHLY, CDR2 FYNNEI. Here the CDR3 reads CASSGRDYDYGYTF. The DNA of the CDR3 is TGTGCCAGCAGTGGGCGCGATTACGACTATGGCTACACCTTC.